Listed here are 16 T cell receptor beta chains from one sample, sequenced in a study of identical twins. Each CDR3 protein is one row after TCRdb ran MiXCR on the 5' RACE reads. The repertoire holds hundreds of thousands of distinct CDR3 sequences, with 8.5% to 9% as singletons. Separately, the same data were catalogued under a study of yellow fever vaccine responses in identical twins.

Sequences were obtained from PBMCs. These receptors all come from a woman aged 18 to 35 in good health.

This clonotype showed up just a few times. The CDR3 bases are TGCAGTGCCCAGACTAGCAGCGAGCAGTACTTC. Amino acid sequence: CSAQTSSEQYF. The chain uses TRBV20-1 and TRBJ2-7; the match to TRBD2 covers 7 bases. The CDR3 loop spans 11 amino acids. V shed 6 bases and J 6 bases; nucleotides not matched to a gene: 5. Per the germline V gene, CDR1 is DFQATT and CDR2 is SNEGSKA (reference sequence).

The V call is TRBV30, the J call TRBJ2-3, with unresolved D. The V gene lost 2 bases and the J gene lost 6 bases, with 12 bases spanning the gap. The CDR3 totals 13 residues. Germline CDR1 reads GTSNPN; CDR2 reads SVGIG (reference sequence). This chain's CDR3 is CAWSLDALDTQYF. In nucleotides, the CDR3 is TGTGCCTGGAGTCTTGATGCGCTGGATACGCAGTATTTT.

This sequence joins TRBV11-2 and TRBJ2-1, with 10 nucleotides matching TRBD1. CDR1 and CDR2 from the germline V gene are SGHAT and FQNNGV. This CDR3 has 15 residues. V lost 5 bases to trimming and J lost 7 bases; unmatched junction nucleotides: 8. The CDR3 region has the DNA TGTGCCAGCAGCCCCCCGGACAGGGGGGGAAATGAGCAGTTCTTC. This translates into CASSPPDRGGNEQFF. The whole variable domain, filled in from reference TRBV11-2 and TRBJ2-1, reads EAGVAQSPRYKIIEKRQSVAFWCNPISGHATLYWYQQILGQGPKLLIQFQNNGVVDDSQLPKDRFSAERLKGVDSTLKIQPAKLEDSAVYLCASSPPDRGGNEQFFGPGTRLTVL.

The sample holds a few counts of this clonotype. The chain combines TRBV20-1 with TRBJ1-1; a possible D gene is TRBD1 (5 bases). Germline CDR1 DFQATT, CDR2 SNEGSKA (reference sequence). The CDR3 has 16 amino acids. Trimming removed 6 bases from V and 5 bases from J, with 25 bases in between. The CDR3 here is CSADTSFGPGGTEAFF. Here the CDR3 DNA reads TGCAGTGCGGACACGTCCTTCGGGCCTGGGGGGACTGAAGCTTTCTTT.

This clonotype was recorded many times. This chain links TRBV3-1 with TRBJ1-1; 8 bases map to TRBD1. V shed 4 bases and J 0 bases; nucleotides not matched to a gene: 13. The CDR3 totals 18 residues. Germline assignment: CDR1 LGHDT and CDR2 YNNKEL (reference sequence). CDR3 bases: TGTGCCAGCAGCCCGACAGGGGAGAAGGGTGAGATGAACACTGAAGCTTTCTTT. Its protein is CASSPTGEKGEMNTEAFF.

The chain uses TRBV3-1 and TRBJ2-3; 12 bases are shared with TRBD2. The CDR3 spans 16 residues. Trimming cost V 8 bases and J 7 bases; bases outside gene matches: 13. Looked up from germline, CDR1 is LGHDT and CDR2 is YNNKEL (reference sequence). CDR3 in amino acids: CASGLGTSGLVNTQYF. CDR3 DNA: TGTGCCAGCGGGCTAGGGACTAGCGGGCTCGTGAATACGCAGTATTTT.

This clonotype has a handful of counts. This chain uses TRBV7-9 with TRBJ2-2; D might be TRBD1 (5 bases). The CDR3 contains 14 residues. CDR1 SEHNR and CDR2 FQNEAQ come from the germline V gene (reference sequence). The germline V and J ends were trimmed by 2 bases and 7 bases, with 11 bases remaining between them. The CDR3 region has the DNA TGTGCCAGCAGCTTAACCGACAGTTTCGGGGAGCTGTTTTTT. Its protein is CASSLTDSFGELFF.

The table lists this clonotype with a few counts. The chain uses TRBV5-1 and TRBJ2-2, with 10 bases lining up with TRBD2. The V and J ends lost 4 bases and 5 bases, in that order; junction bases with no gene match: 14. Germline CDR1 reads SGHRS; CDR2 reads YFSETQ. CDR3 size: 18 residues. CDR3 sequence reads: CASSPRASGGSLTGELFF. In nucleotides, the CDR3 is TGCGCCAGCAGCCCACGTGCTAGCGGGGGTTCACTTACCGGGGAGCTGTTTTTT.

The chain carries TRBV18 and TRBJ2-7, with D perhaps TRBD1 (5 bases). V gave up 0 bases and J gave up 2 bases, with 14 bases separating them. Germline CDR1 KGHSH, CDR2 LQKENI. The CDR3 is 16 residues long. CDR3 region: CASSPPPSQETYEQYF. CDR3 nucleotides: TGTGCCAGCTCACCACCGCCCTCACAGGAAACCTACGAGCAGTACTTC.

Regarding this clonotype: A much larger clone lies a single base off, so this may be a read error. The CDR3 carries no conserved terminal phenylalanine or tryptophan, so it likely arises from a read error. The chain joins TRBV29-1 to TRBJ2-6; 9 bases align to TRBD2. The J segment lost 2 bases and the V segment lost 6 bases, leaving 5 bases of the junction unmatched. The CDR3 consists of 15 residues. Germline V CDR1 and CDR2: SQVTM, ANQGSEA. The CDR3 region has the DNA TGCAGCGTCATAGCGGGAGACCCTGGGGCCAACGTCCTGACTTCC. Translating gives CSVIAGDPGANVLTS.

Ten or more counts support this clonotype. This CDR3 reads CSAGPGGANEKLFF. CDR3 bases: TGCAGTGCCGGACCAGGAGGGGCTAATGAAAAACTGTTTTTT. The chain employs TRBV20-1 and TRBJ1-4; possible D gene TRBD1, 5 bases. CDR3 length: 14 amino acids. Germline V lookup: CDR1 DFQATT, CDR2 SNEGSKA (reference sequence). V was pared by 6 bases and J by 3 bases, with 14 bases between.

The sample holds many counts of this clonotype. The V call is TRBV7-9, the J call TRBJ2-1; D perhaps matches TRBD2 (5 bases). The CDR3 is made up of 12 amino acids. Between the trimmed V and J ends, which lost 3 bases and 6 bases, there was a span of 6 bases. Germline V gene sequence: CDR1 SEHNR, CDR2 FQNEAQ (reference sequence). The CDR3 here is CASSFTSNEQFF. In DNA form, the CDR3 reads TGTGCCAGCAGCTTCACTAGCAATGAGCAGTTCTTC. Combining the CDR3 with reference TRBV7-9 and TRBJ2-1 gives the whole variable domain DTGVSQNPRHKITKRGQNVTFRCDPISEHNRLYWYRQTLGQGPEFLTYFQNEAQLEKSRLLSDRFSAERPKGSFSTLEIQRTEQGDSAMYLCASSFTSNEQFFGPGTRLTVL.

The chain recombines TRBV12-3 or TRBV12-4 with TRBJ2-3; TRBD1 matches 7 bases. The CDR3 spans 17 residues. After removal of 4 bases from V and 0 bases from J, the junction contained 10 bases not matched to a gene. For the CDR3, the DNA is TGTGCCAGCAGTTCTACCGGGACAGAACTTAGCACAGATACGCAGTATTTT. Encoded protein: CASSSTGTELSTDTQYF.

The CDR3: CASSPVLQGANEQFF. The CDR3, as DNA: TGTGCCAGCTCACCCGTGCTACAGGGTGCGAATGAGCAGTTCTTC. V is TRBV18 and J is TRBJ2-1; perhaps TRBD1 as D (6 bases). This CDR3 is 15 amino acids long. Looked up from germline, CDR1 is KGHSH and CDR2 is LQKENI. V gave up 3 bases and J gave up 7 bases, with 16 bases separating them.

V and J are TRBV28 and TRBJ1-6, with no clear D. Trimming pared 2 bases from V and 5 bases from J, leaving 13 bases between. The CDR3 sequence is 16 residues long. Germline CDR1 MDHEN, CDR2 SYDVKM. DNA of the CDR3: TGTGCCAGCAGTTTAGGATCCGGGAGGGATAATTCACCCCTCCACTTT. This encodes CASSLGSGRDNSPLHF.

This clonotype was detected once. This rearrangement joins TRBV3-1 to TRBJ1-1; D not certain. The germline V gene encodes CDR1 LGHDT and CDR2 YNNKEL (reference sequence). The CDR3 runs to 12 residues. Trimming removed 1 base from V and 7 bases from J, with 7 bases in between. CDR3 loop: CASSQGAVEAFF. CDR3 bases: TGTGCCAGCAGCCAAGGAGCCGTTGAAGCTTTCTTT.